Included here is one T cell receptor beta chain sequence, with context. CDR3 length: 17 residues. V was pared by 0 bases and J by 2 bases, with 16 bases between. The V gene's germline CDR1 is LGHNA and CDR2 YSLEER. The data derive from a study of somatic mutations in cytotoxic T cells in rheumatoid arthritis. Profiling relied on immunoSEQ multiplex PCR, and the TCRdb table lists in-frame clones only, not all of them. The table records more than 15,000 clones, 68% of them present only once. The sample was CD8+ T cells sorted from blood. The TCR originated in an adult with rheumatoid arthritis. V gene TRBV4-3 combines with J gene TRBJ1-1, with D perhaps TRBD1 (6 bases). Written as DNA, the CDR3 is TGCGCCAGCAGCCAAGAGGGAGGACAGACGTTTAACACTGAAGCTTTCTTT. This encodes CASSQEGGQTFNTEAFF.